Shown below are 9 T cell receptor beta chains from a single sample sequenced in a study of blood T cells in healthy people across ages. Primers used in a second PCR of about 7 to 12 cycles were a sample-barcoded 5' primer and a J-beta primer mix. TCRdb analysed the 5' RACE reads with MiXCR anew, one entry per CDR3 protein. The sample shows 700,000 to 800,000 distinct CDR3 sequences, about 42% of them seen only once. Material for sequencing was blood. The source is an older woman in good health.

Note on this clonotype: A read error is likely, as this CDR3 ends without the conserved phenylalanine or tryptophan. J is TRBJ2-7 and V is TRBV5-1; D is uncertain. The tail of the sequence fits TRBJ2-5 better, so the J call may be wrong. CDR3 length equals 14 residues. Germline assignment: CDR1 SGHRS and CDR2 YFSETQ. The DNA of the CDR3 is TGCGCCAGTAGCTTGGACGGAATGAGTATGACCCAGTACTTA. This sequence encodes CASSLDGMSMTQYL.

Worth noting for this clonotype: A much larger clone sits a single nucleotide away, making a read error possible. The chain carries TRBV4-2 and TRBJ2-1; D is perhaps TRBD2 (6 bases). V was pared by 5 bases and J by 9 bases, with 17 bases between. Germline CDR1 and CDR2: LGHNA and YNFKEQ. The CDR3 totals 14 residues. The CDR3 loop is CASSYGLSSPEQFF. CDR3 DNA: TGTGCCAGCAGCTACGGACTATCGTCCCCTGAGCAGTTCTTC.

This clonotype has ten or more counts. The genes are TRBV24-1 and TRBJ2-3; 8 positions match TRBD2. Per the germline V gene, CDR1 is KGHDR and CDR2 is SFDVKD. There are 14 residues in the CDR3. J lost 2 bases, V lost 6 bases, and 3 bases had no gene match. CDR3: CATSSGSDTDTQYF. CDR3 bases: TGTGCCACCAGTAGCGGGAGTGACACAGATACGCAGTATTTT.

J is TRBJ1-2 and V is TRBV2, with a weak D call TRBD1 (6 bases). Between the trimmed V and J ends, which lost 7 bases and 8 bases, there was a span of 17 bases. The CDR3 totals 13 residues. CDR1 SNHLY and CDR2 FYNNEI come from the germline V gene. CDR3 nucleotides: TGTGCCAGCATGGTCGAAAGGGGGGACGGCTACACCTTC. This sequence encodes CASMVERGDGYTF.

This sequence joins TRBV24-1 and TRBJ2-5; 10 bases agree with TRBD1. The J call could be wrong; TRBJ2-7 is a better fit for the DNA end. CDR1 is KGHDR and CDR2 is SFDVKD in the germline V gene. The CDR3 is 15 amino acids. For the CDR3, the DNA is TGTGCCACCAGTCCCGGGACAGGGGCGCCCTACGAGCAGTACTTC. Translated: CATSPGTGAPYEQYF.

V gene TRBV15 combines with J gene TRBJ2-1; 8 bases match TRBD2. Germline values: CDR1 LNHNV, CDR2 YYDKDF (reference sequence). V gave up 0 bases and J gave up 5 bases; unmatched junction bases: 3. The CDR3 has 15 amino acids. The CDR3: CATSRDSGANNEQFF. The CDR3 DNA follows: TGTGCCACCAGCAGAGATAGCGGGGCGAACAATGAGCAGTTCTTC.

The chain has TRBV6-6 and TRBJ1-2; 8 bases map to TRBD1. V shed 5 bases, J shed 8 bases, and the junction held 13 bases outside the gene matches. CDR3 length: 15 residues. Germline CDR1 is MNHNY and CDR2 is SVGAGI (reference sequence). The CDR3 region has the DNA TGTGCCAGCAGTCCCACCCGGCAGGGGGCTCGAGGCTACACCTTC. Translation gives CASSPTRQGARGYTF.

This clonotype was seen only a few times. Possible read error: a much larger clone is one base away. The rearrangement uses TRBV7-2 and TRBJ2-5; 7 bases align to TRBD2. V lost 7 bases and J lost 4; bases outside the gene matches: 9. Germline CDR1 SGHTA, CDR2 FQGNSA. This CDR3 spans 14 amino acids. The CDR3 sequence is CASTQRAGIETQYF. The CDR3, as DNA: TGTGCCAGCACCCAACGAGCGGGAATAGAGACCCAGTACTTC. Complete variable domain (other parts from reference TRBV7-2 and TRBJ2-5): GAGVSQSPSNKVTEKGKDVELRCDPISGHTALYWYRQSLGQGLEFLIYFQGNSAPDKSGLPSDRFSAERTGGSVSTLTIQRTQQEDSAVYLCASTQRAGIETQYFGPGTRLLVL.

This rearrangement joins TRBV7-2 to TRBJ2-3; 7 nucleotides agree with TRBD2. Germline values: CDR1 SGHTA, CDR2 FQGNSA. The ends lost 8 bases at V and 8 bases at J; junction bases unmatched: 25. This CDR3 is 18 amino acids long. The CDR3 is CASGSVLLGEGLHVTQYF. CDR3 in DNA: TGTGCCAGCGGCTCCGTTTTGCTGGGGGAGGGCCTGCACGTTACGCAGTATTTT. Complete variable domain (other parts from reference TRBV7-2 and TRBJ2-3): GAGVSQSPSNKVTEKGKDVELRCDPISGHTALYWYRQSLGQGLEFLIYFQGNSAPDKSGLPSDRFSAERTGGSVSTLTIQRTQQEDSAVYLCASGSVLLGEGLHVTQYFGPGTRLTVL.